Listed below are T cell receptor beta chains from one sample, sequenced in a study of T cell repertoires in cytomegalovirus infection. TCRdb reprocessed the reads via MiXCR and lists one record per CDR3 protein. The repertoire holds about a million distinct CDR3 sequences, approximately 31% seen once, with 10% to 15% in the top ten. For these TCRs, the target antigens are not known. The specimen was cultured CD8+ T cells from PBMCs, collected from culture after CMV antigen stimulation. These TCRs come from a human donor in good health (CMV status not recorded). Some clones in this sample may be carry-over from other donors' samples. The CDR3 runs from the conserved cysteine through the conserved F or W. A D gene is named only where the DNA matches it firmly. Clone size is given for some rows only: seen once, a few or many times, or a class if the clone is expanded.

cdr3_nt cdr3_aa clone_size v_call cdr3_length j_call d_call
TGTGCCAGCAGTTACCCCCTGACAGCGTATGGCTACACCTTC CASSYPLTAYGYTF few TRBV6-2/TRBV6-3 14 TRBJ1-2 NA
TGTGCCAGCAGCTTAGAGACAGGGAATGGCTACACCTTC CASSLETGNGYTF NA TRBV7-9 13 TRBJ1-2 TRBD1
TGTGCCAGCAGCCCCTCGGACAGGGGACTACAAAACACTGAAGCTTTCTTT CASSPSDRGLQNTEAFF few TRBV7-9 17 TRBJ1-1 TRBD1
TGCAGTGCTCTCGTGGACAGGGAAATTTTCTACAATGAGCAGTTCTTC CSALVDREIFYNEQFF NA TRBV20-1 16 TRBJ2-1 TRBD1
TGTGCCAGCAGCTTCGCTACCCTCAGTTCCTACGAGCAGTACTTC CASSFATLSSYEQYF many TRBV5-4 15 TRBJ2-7 NA
TGTGCCAGCAGTTACGTGAGGGGGGGATCGGAGACCCAGTACTTC CASSYVRGGSETQYF few TRBV6-2/TRBV6-3 15 TRBJ2-5 NA
TGCAGTGCCCCTATCATGACAAAAAACACTGAAGCTTTCTTT CSAPIMTKNTEAFF few TRBV20-1 14 TRBJ1-1 NA
TGTGCCAGTAGTATAGATCACCCAGGTCCCAATCAGCCCCAGCATTTT CASSIDHPGPNQPQHF few TRBV19 16 TRBJ1-5 NA
TGTGTCAGCAGCCCAAGGGGGAAGGGGCACAATGAGCAGTTCTTC CVSSPRGKGHNEQFF NA TRBV28 15 TRBJ2-1 NA
TGCGCCAGCAGCTTCTTCGTGGGACCCGACAGGGTGGATGGCTACACCTTC CASSFFVGPDRVDGYTF NA TRBV5-1 17 TRBJ1-2 TRBD1
TGCGCCAGCAGCTTACCCGGGAACTCCTACGAGCAGTACTTC CASSLPGNSYEQYF NA TRBV5-1 14 TRBJ2-7 NA
TGTGCCAGCAGCTTTCTGGGTGCGGGTTCACCCCTCCACTTT CASSFLGAGSPLHF many TRBV7-2 14 TRBJ1-6 NA
TGTGCCAGCAGCCTCGGACAGAGTCCCTACAATGAGCAGTTCTTC CASSLGQSPYNEQFF few TRBV7-6 15 TRBJ2-1 NA
TGTGCCAGTAGTATCGGGCCGGCTCAAGAGACCCAGTACTTC CASSIGPAQETQYF NA TRBV19 14 TRBJ2-5 NA
TGTGTCAGCAGCTTAGGGAGAGGTGAAGCTTTCTTT CVSSLGRGEAFF NA TRBV7-9 12 TRBJ1-1 NA
TGTGCCAGCAGCTTAGAAAACCACAACACAGATACGCAGTATTTT CASSLENHNTDTQYF NA TRBV7-9 15 TRBJ2-3 NA
TGTGCCAGCACCCGGGGGAGGAATCGAGTCTATGGCTACACCTTC CASTRGRNRVYGYTF NA TRBV6-2/TRBV6-3 15 TRBJ1-2 NA
TGTGCCAGCAGCTTTCAATCGGGGAGCTATGGCTACACCTTC CASSFQSGSYGYTF NA TRBV7-9 14 TRBJ1-2 NA
TGCGCCAGCAGCTTGGCGGATGGGGGCGTGGAGACCCAGTACTTC CASSLADGGVETQYF NA TRBV5-1 15 TRBJ2-5 NA
TGTGCCAGCAGACGGACAGGGTCGGACACCGGGGAGCTGTTTTTT CASRRTGSDTGELFF NA TRBV14 15 TRBJ2-2 TRBD1
TGTGCCAGCAGTTACAGAGGGACAGGGAGGAACACTGAAGCTTTCTTT CASSYRGTGRNTEAFF few TRBV6-2/TRBV6-3 16 TRBJ1-1 TRBD1
TGTGCCAGCAGTTTTTACCCCGGGTCCACTGAAGCTTTCTTT CASSFYPGSTEAFF few TRBV12-3/TRBV12-4 14 TRBJ1-1 NA
TGTGCCAGCAGTGAATCCGGCGGCTTATTATACAATGAGCAGTTCTTC CASSESGGLLYNEQFF NA TRBV2 16 TRBJ2-1 NA
TGTGCCATCAGGCCAGGGACTAGCGGGGATCGTGAGCAGTTCTTC CAIRPGTSGDREQFF few TRBV10-3 15 TRBJ2-1 TRBD2